This T cell receptor beta chain was profiled in a study of OX40 agonist ivuxolimab in advanced cancers. Study-wide results and limits: CD8+ T cells showed, on average, more clonal expansion than CD4+ cells. Antigen targets of the expanded peripheral T cells went undetermined.

Researchers took blood at baseline, on cycle 4 day 1, and on cycle 7 day 1. The protocol was immunoSEQ multiplex PCR, while the TCRdb copy is restricted to in-frame clones and leaves out a portion. The sample yields about 67,000 clones, about nine tenths seen once. The CDR3 has 16 residues. The ends were cut back, 0 bases at V and 3 bases at J, with 14 bases in the middle. CDR1 and CDR2 (germline): SGDLS, YYNGEE. As concerns this clone: Antigen: not known.

This specimen consisted of CD4+ or CD8+ T cells sorted from blood, obtained in a trial of the OX40 agonist ivuxolimab. The chain uses TRBV9 and TRBJ2-3; possibly TRBD2 for D (5 bases). The receptor was isolated from an adult with an advanced solid tumor such as melanoma, head and neck, liver or kidney cancer. CDR3 protein: CASSVAGGQLTDTQYF. The CDR3, as DNA: TGTGCCAGCAGCGTAGCAGGAGGCCAATTAACAGATACGCAGTATTTT. Using reference TRBV9 and TRBJ2-3 for the parts outside the CDR3, the full variable domain is DSGVTQTPKHLITATGQRVTLRCSPRSGDLSVYWYQQSLDQGLQFLIQYYNGEERAKGNILERFSAQQFPDLHSELNLSSLELGDSALYFCASSVAGGQLTDTQYFGPGTRLTVL.